These T cell receptor beta chains were read from a single sample in a study of cytomegalovirus exposure and HLA in healthy donors. TCRdb's copy holds only in-frame clones and misses some; the assay was immunoSEQ multiplex PCR. In the table there are 85,000 to 100,000 clones, about four fifths of which are singletons. The sample taken for sequencing was PBMCs. All receptors derive from a middle-aged woman in good health and CMV-seropositive. The CDR3 runs from the conserved cysteine through the conserved F or W. Fields, in order: J gene, D gene, V gene, CDR3 length, clone size, CDR3 protein, CDR3 DNA. D genes are given only for firm matches. Rows give clone size only sometimes, using once, few, many, or a class for an expanded clone.

j_call: TRBJ1-1; d_call: NA; v_call: TRBV11-2; cdr3_length: 14; clone_size: few; cdr3_aa: CASSFQRGLTEAFF; cdr3_nt: TGTGCCAGCAGCTTCCAGAGGGGACTAACTGAAGCTTTCTTT
j_call: TRBJ2-7; d_call: NA; v_call: TRBV14; cdr3_length: 14; clone_size: NA; cdr3_aa: CASSPIPTLYEQYF; cdr3_nt: TGTGCCAGCAGCCCTATCCCTACACTATACGAGCAGTACTTC
j_call: TRBJ2-5; d_call: NA; v_call: TRBV7-8; cdr3_length: 13; clone_size: NA; cdr3_aa: CASSRGLKETQYF; cdr3_nt: TGTGCCAGCAGCCGCGGTCTCAAAGAGACCCAGTACTTC
j_call: TRBJ2-1; d_call: NA; v_call: TRBV5-1; cdr3_length: 16; clone_size: NA; cdr3_aa: CASSLYVGATHNEQFF; cdr3_nt: TGCGCCAGCAGCTTGTATGTGGGGGCCACTCACAATGAGCAGTTCTTC
j_call: TRBJ2-3; d_call: NA; v_call: TRBV19; cdr3_length: 14; clone_size: once; cdr3_aa: CATQPGGTTDTQYF; cdr3_nt: TGTGCCACCCAGCCAGGCGGGACCACAGATACGCAGTATTTT
j_call: TRBJ2-1; d_call: NA; v_call: TRBV18; cdr3_length: 18; clone_size: NA; cdr3_aa: CASSPPTQSRVAYNEQFF; cdr3_nt: TGTGCCAGCTCACCGCCAACCCAGTCCAGGGTAGCTTACAATGAGCAGTTCTTC
j_call: TRBJ2-7; d_call: NA; v_call: TRBV5-1; cdr3_length: 15; clone_size: NA; cdr3_aa: CASSGGGQGVDEQYF; cdr3_nt: TGCGCCAGCAGCGGGGGGGGCCAAGGGGTCGACGAGCAGTACTTC
j_call: TRBJ2-3; d_call: TRBD2; v_call: TRBV4-1; cdr3_length: 17; clone_size: NA; cdr3_aa: CASSQGGAGGGTDTQYF; cdr3_nt: TGCGCCAGCAGCCAAGGGGGTGCGGGAGGAGGAACAGATACGCAGTATTTT
j_call: TRBJ2-1; d_call: TRBD2; v_call: TRBV19; cdr3_length: 16; clone_size: NA; cdr3_aa: CASSIRADGGYNEQFF; cdr3_nt: TGTGCCAGTAGTATTAGGGCTGACGGGGGGTACAATGAGCAGTTCTTC
j_call: TRBJ1-2; d_call: NA; v_call: TRBV6-5; cdr3_length: 13; clone_size: NA; cdr3_aa: CASSYAGDYGYTF; cdr3_nt: TGTGCCAGCAGTTACGCCGGGGACTATGGCTACACCTTC
j_call: TRBJ2-3; d_call: TRBD1; v_call: TRBV6-5; cdr3_length: 15; clone_size: NA; cdr3_aa: CASGRATGRTDTQYF; cdr3_nt: TGTGCCAGCGGGCGTGCGACAGGGCGCACAGATACGCAGTATTTT
j_call: TRBJ2-3; d_call: TRBD2; v_call: TRBV7-6; cdr3_length: 16; clone_size: few; cdr3_aa: CASSLATSGATDTQYF; cdr3_nt: TGTGCCAGCAGCTTAGCAACTAGCGGGGCCACAGATACGCAGTATTTT
j_call: TRBJ2-1; d_call: TRBD2; v_call: TRBV18; cdr3_length: 15; clone_size: NA; cdr3_aa: CASSPGLAHYNEQFF; cdr3_nt: TGTGCCAGCTCACCGGGACTAGCGCACTACAATGAGCAGTTCTTC
j_call: TRBJ2-5; d_call: NA; v_call: TRBV28; cdr3_length: 15; clone_size: NA; cdr3_aa: CASSLGGTPGETQYF; cdr3_nt: TGTGCCAGCAGTTTAGGTGGGACTCCGGGAGAGACCCAGTACTTC
j_call: TRBJ1-2; d_call: NA; v_call: TRBV6-1; cdr3_length: 15; clone_size: NA; cdr3_aa: CASRAPTISNYGYTF; cdr3_nt: TGTGCCAGCAGAGCTCCTACTATCTCTAACTATGGCTACACCTTC
j_call: TRBJ2-7; d_call: TRBD2; v_call: TRBV2; cdr3_length: 15; clone_size: NA; cdr3_aa: CASSVEGSGSYEQYF; cdr3_nt: TGTGCCAGCAGTGTGGAGGGTAGCGGGAGTTACGAGCAGTACTTC
j_call: TRBJ2-1; d_call: NA; v_call: TRBV28; cdr3_length: 12; clone_size: once; cdr3_aa: CASRWALNEQFF; cdr3_nt: TGTGCCAGCAGATGGGCGCTCAATGAGCAGTTCTTC
j_call: TRBJ2-5; d_call: NA; v_call: TRBV18; cdr3_length: 14; clone_size: NA; cdr3_aa: CASSLAGQQETQYF; cdr3_nt: TGTGCCAGCTCACTCGCGGGACAGCAAGAGACCCAGTACTTC
j_call: TRBJ2-7; d_call: NA; v_call: TRBV5-1; cdr3_length: 15; clone_size: NA; cdr3_aa: CASSLAPGGYNEQYF; cdr3_nt: TGCGCCAGCAGCTTGGCCCCAGGGGGGTACAACGAGCAGTACTTC
j_call: TRBJ2-7; d_call: NA; v_call: TRBV2; cdr3_length: 15; clone_size: NA; cdr3_aa: CASIDSPARNYEQYF; cdr3_nt: TGTGCCAGCATAGATAGCCCAGCAAGAAACTACGAGCAGTACTTC
j_call: TRBJ1-1; d_call: NA; v_call: TRBV28; cdr3_length: 13; clone_size: few; cdr3_aa: CASMVGGNTEAFF; cdr3_nt: TGTGCCAGCATGGTAGGGGGGAACACTGAAGCTTTCTTT
j_call: TRBJ1-2; d_call: NA; v_call: TRBV2; cdr3_length: 12; clone_size: NA; cdr3_aa: CASSGSDYGYTF; cdr3_nt: TGTGCCAGCAGTGGTTCAGATTATGGCTACACCTTC
j_call: TRBJ1-4; d_call: NA; v_call: TRBV30; cdr3_length: 16; clone_size: NA; cdr3_aa: CARTRQLLVTNEKLFF; cdr3_nt: TGTGCCAGAACCCGACAGTTATTAGTGACTAATGAAAAACTGTTTTTT
j_call: TRBJ2-3; d_call: NA; v_call: TRBV27; cdr3_length: 14; clone_size: NA; cdr3_aa: CASSGGDLTDTQYF; cdr3_nt: TGTGCCAGCAGTGGCGGCGACCTCACAGATACGCAGTATTTT
j_call: TRBJ2-2; d_call: NA; v_call: TRBV9; cdr3_length: 15; clone_size: NA; cdr3_aa: CASSVGQLNTGELFF; cdr3_nt: TGTGCCAGCAGCGTTGGGCAGCTAAACACCGGGGAGCTGTTTTTT
j_call: TRBJ2-7; d_call: TRBD1; v_call: TRBV6-1; cdr3_length: 14; clone_size: NA; cdr3_aa: CASSDLDRGYEQYF; cdr3_nt: TGTGCCAGCAGTGATTTGGACAGGGGATACGAGCAGTACTTC
j_call: TRBJ2-5; d_call: TRBD1; v_call: TRBV11-2; cdr3_length: 15; clone_size: NA; cdr3_aa: CASSLTGARQETQYF; cdr3_nt: TGTGCCAGCAGCTTAACAGGGGCTAGACAAGAGACCCAGTACTTC
j_call: TRBJ2-5; d_call: TRBD2; v_call: TRBV9; cdr3_length: 15; clone_size: NA; cdr3_aa: CASSVEGGNRETQYF; cdr3_nt: TGTGCCAGCAGCGTAGAGGGAGGGAATAGGGAGACCCAGTACTTC
j_call: TRBJ1-2; d_call: TRBD1; v_call: TRBV6-5; cdr3_length: 15; clone_size: NA; cdr3_aa: CASRLGDSPLYGYTF; cdr3_nt: TGTGCCAGCAGACTAGGGGACAGCCCTCTCTATGGCTACACCTTC
j_call: TRBJ1-4; d_call: NA; v_call: TRBV5-5; cdr3_length: 14; clone_size: NA; cdr3_aa: CASSKQEQNEKLFF; cdr3_nt: TGTGCCAGCAGCAAACAGGAACAAAATGAAAAACTGTTTTTT
j_call: TRBJ2-1; d_call: NA; v_call: TRBV5-4; cdr3_length: 14; clone_size: few; cdr3_aa: CASSLIQVWDEQFF; cdr3_nt: TGTGCCAGCAGCTTAATCCAGGTGTGGGATGAGCAGTTCTTC
j_call: TRBJ2-1; d_call: TRBD2; v_call: TRBV5-6; cdr3_length: 17; clone_size: NA; cdr3_aa: CASSPDWGSGIKHEQFF; cdr3_nt: TGTGCCAGCAGCCCTGACTGGGGCAGCGGGATTAAGCATGAGCAGTTCTTC
j_call: TRBJ2-7; d_call: NA; v_call: TRBV6-5; cdr3_length: 15; clone_size: NA; cdr3_aa: CASSYSRTAPYEQYF; cdr3_nt: TGTGCCAGCAGTTACTCGAGGACAGCCCCCTACGAGCAGTACTTC
j_call: TRBJ1-2; d_call: TRBD1; v_call: TRBV13; cdr3_length: 17; clone_size: NA; cdr3_aa: CASSLGLTGGNGYGYTF; cdr3_nt: TGTGCCAGCAGCTTAGGCCTGACAGGGGGCAATGGGTATGGCTACACCTTC
j_call: TRBJ2-7; d_call: NA; v_call: TRBV10-1; cdr3_length: 13; clone_size: NA; cdr3_aa: CASPRQAPYEQYF; cdr3_nt: TGCGCCAGCCCGAGACAGGCCCCCTACGAGCAGTACTTC
j_call: TRBJ2-3; d_call: NA; v_call: TRBV5-8; cdr3_length: 15; clone_size: NA; cdr3_aa: CASRNGMLAPDTQYF; cdr3_nt: TGTGCCAGCAGGAATGGCATGCTAGCCCCAGATACGCAGTATTTT
j_call: TRBJ2-5; d_call: NA; v_call: TRBV21-1; cdr3_length: 14; clone_size: NA; cdr3_aa: CASSSRDRQETQYF; cdr3_nt: TGTGCCAGCAGCTCCCGGGACAGGCAAGAGACCCAGTACTTC
j_call: TRBJ2-7; d_call: NA; v_call: TRBV19; cdr3_length: 14; clone_size: NA; cdr3_aa: CATSWASEVGEQYF; cdr3_nt: TGTGCCACCAGTTGGGCTAGCGAGGTTGGTGAGCAGTACTTC
j_call: TRBJ2-7; d_call: TRBD1; v_call: TRBV7-8; cdr3_length: 16; clone_size: few; cdr3_aa: CASSLRGTAKSYEQYF; cdr3_nt: TGTGCCAGCAGCTTAAGGGGGACAGCCAAATCCTACGAGCAGTACTTC
j_call: TRBJ1-1; d_call: TRBD1; v_call: TRBV4-1; cdr3_length: 14; clone_size: NA; cdr3_aa: CASSHGTGNTEAFF; cdr3_nt: TGCGCCAGCAGCCACGGGACAGGGAACACTGAAGCTTTCTTT
j_call: TRBJ2-3; d_call: NA; v_call: TRBV6-1; cdr3_length: 15; clone_size: NA; cdr3_aa: CASSEMTSITDTQYF; cdr3_nt: TGTGCCAGCAGTGAAATGACATCGATCACAGATACGCAGTATTTT
j_call: TRBJ2-7; d_call: NA; v_call: TRBV30; cdr3_length: 11; clone_size: once; cdr3_aa: CAWSVRDEQYF; cdr3_nt: TGTGCCTGGAGTGTACGAGACGAGCAGTACTTC
j_call: TRBJ1-6; d_call: NA; v_call: TRBV19; cdr3_length: 17; clone_size: NA; cdr3_aa: CASSIFPLLALGAPLHF; cdr3_nt: TGTGCCAGTAGTATCTTCCCCCTTCTGGCCCTCGGGGCACCCCTCCACTTT
j_call: TRBJ2-5; d_call: TRBD2; v_call: TRBV30; cdr3_length: 16; clone_size: NA; cdr3_aa: CAWSPLGGGLGETQYF; cdr3_nt: TGTGCCTGGAGCCCCCTGGGAGGAGGACTAGGAGAGACCCAGTACTTC
j_call: TRBJ1-4; d_call: NA; v_call: TRBV28; cdr3_length: 16; clone_size: NA; cdr3_aa: CASSPTTGTTNEKLFF; cdr3_nt: TGTGCCAGCAGCCCCACAACAGGCACAACTAATGAAAAACTGTTTTTT
j_call: TRBJ2-5; d_call: NA; v_call: TRBV5-6; cdr3_length: 14; clone_size: NA; cdr3_aa: CASSWDSAPETQYF; cdr3_nt: TGTGCCAGCAGCTGGGACTCGGCCCCAGAGACCCAGTACTTC
j_call: TRBJ2-5; d_call: TRBD2; v_call: TRBV4-1; cdr3_length: 17; clone_size: few; cdr3_aa: CASSQDGTSGRAETQYF; cdr3_nt: TGCGCCAGCAGCCAAGATGGGACTAGCGGGAGGGCCGAGACCCAGTACTTC
j_call: TRBJ2-7; d_call: NA; v_call: TRBV28; cdr3_length: 12; clone_size: NA; cdr3_aa: CASSSTIYEQYF; cdr3_nt: TGTGCCAGCAGTTCAACAATCTACGAGCAGTACTTC